This TCR beta chain originates from a study of relationships among human T cell subsets (dated by TCRdb to the early 2010s). Broadly, across the study: Sequencing was performed on eight distinct blood T cell populations: pan T, CD8 cytotoxic, regulatory, Th1, Th2, naive plus transitional, activated and memory cells.

Comment on this clonotype: The antigen it binds to is not known. No base-level quality is on record; no much larger clone is a single base apart.

The receptor library was made with multiplex PCR. The data were produced on a 454 GS FLX. Semiquantitative ARM-PCR was used to amplify the TCR alpha and beta CDR3 regions from mRNA. In ARM-PCR, tagged nested gene-specific primers were used first, and exponential amplification was then carried out by communal superprimers. Exonuclease was used to remove the nested primers before the first-round PCR products went through the second amplification round. The amplicons were sequenced on the 454 platform, which can rapidly sequence millions of DNA fragments without cloning bias. A read mappable to both V and J germline segments was defined as an effective read. The paper's processing steps were these. IRmap, which uses pyromap, a Smith-Waterman modification adapted to 454 sequencing errors, was used to assign reads to germline V, D and J segments. D-beta assignments were filtered using cutoffs set at the 99th percentile of alignment scores from simulated random sequences. CDR3 was defined as the amino acids between the conserved V-segment Y[YFLI]C motif and the J-segment [FW]GXGT motif. Repertoire diversity was estimated with a compound Poisson process model previously applied to large-scale EST data. A procedure for detecting cross-contamination was applied so that sample contamination could be argued against as the origin of shared CDR3s. TCRdb reworked the public reads: Q25 trimming with fastp, MiXCR clone assembly, productive beta chains retained. Entries are consolidated by CDR3 protein sequence, retaining the most common genes and DNA. The V and J calls follow TCRdb's processing rather than the paper's. Recorded for this sample are about 14,000 distinct CDR3 sequences; 60% of them occurred a single time. The ten largest clones represent 2.1% of the sample.

The paper's findings and limits, for the study overall: A CD4+CD8+ double-positive population could not be excluded by the bead-based sorting. Over 50% of CD8+ cytotoxic sequences belonged to clones with over 100 reads, whereas regulatory and Th2 subsets showed few such clones. Substantial CDR3 sharing among Th1, Th2 and regulatory T cells was interpreted as suggesting stochastic cell fate choices. V, D and J usage, CDR3 length and N-nucleotide additions showed no statistically significant differences among the seven subsets.

Starting from positively selected CD4+ cells, anti-CD25 beads were used to select CD4+CD25+ regulatory T cells. T cell subsets were isolated with Miltenyi superparamagnetic beads coated with subset-specific monoclonal antibodies. All T cell populations were isolated from peripheral blood. Mononuclear cells were obtained from whole blood by Ficoll separation, and monocytes were then depleted with anti-CD14 microbeads. Isolated cell populations were immediately resuspended in RNAprotect reagent. The CDR3 covers 12 residues, taking in both the cysteine and the phenylalanine. CDR3 DNA is the only sequence kept; it has 36 bases, read in frame from the first base. The germline V gene (reference sequence) gives CDR1 as DFQATT and CDR2 as SNEGSKA. Between the V and J ends, shortened by 7 bases and 1 base respectively, the junction contains 11 bases.

This clonotype was obtained from a middle-aged man in good health. The sequencing sample was made of Tregs sorted from blood. The V and J segments used are TRBV20-1 and TRBJ2-7, with TRBD1 perhaps the D gene, on 6 matching bases. The sequenced DNA: TGCAGTGTGCCAGGGGAATCCTACGAGCAGTACTTC. The resulting protein is CSVPGESYEQYF.